Only one count was recorded for the clone carrying this T cell receptor (beta chain). These data come from a study of blood T cell repertoires in COVID-19. Profiled with immunoSEQ multiplex PCR; TCRdb holds only in-frame clones, not every one. The data hold 55,000 to 80,000 clones, with approximately 92% observed a single time. Germline V gives CDR1 SQVTM, CDR2 ANQGSEA. Trimming cost V 4 bases and J 8 bases, with 14 bases left between them. The CDR3 extends over 12 amino acids. Sequencing used peripheral blood. The chain is built from TRBV29-1 and TRBJ1-2, with D unresolved. The clonotype originates from a human donor in a cohort sampled during active COVID-19. CDR3 loop: CSVVRLRGGYTF. The CDR3 DNA reads TGCAGCGTTGTTCGACTTAGAGGAGGCTACACCTTC.